The 3 T cell receptor beta chains listed next were all sequenced from one sample in a study of CD8+ T cells in alopecia areata. Sequencing relied on a cDNA template that was reverse transcribed from extracted RNA. Profiling relied on immunoSEQ multiplex PCR, and the TCRdb table lists in-frame clones only, not all of them. The profile covers about 97,000 clones, with about 60% appearing a single time and over 15% taken by the ten largest. Treatment given: oral pan-JAK inhibitor, 5-10 mg twice daily. The specimen comprised CD8+ T cells sorted from blood, sampled around week 55, from a patient treated with tofacitinib. Every receptor here comes from a human donor with alopecia areata.

V and J are TRBV29-1 and TRBJ2-1; D possibly corresponds to TRBD2 (5 bases). This CDR3 spans 14 amino acids. The V gene lost 6 bases and the J gene lost 1 base, with 13 bases spanning the gap. The germline V gene encodes CDR1 SQVTM and CDR2 ANQGSEA. CDR3 nucleotide sequence: TGCAGCGTCCTCACCGGGGAATCCTACAATGAGCAGTTCTTC. Its protein is CSVLTGESYNEQFF.

The chain is built from TRBV9 and TRBJ1-5, with 8 bases lining up with TRBD1. With 3 bases clipped from V and 3 bases from J, the junction kept 5 bases outside the gene matches. The germline V gene encodes CDR1 SGDLS and CDR2 YYNGEE. This CDR3 has 15 residues. The CDR3 loop is CASSGGQALNQPQHF. CDR3 DNA: TGTGCCAGCAGCGGGGGACAGGCACTCAATCAGCCCCAGCATTTT.

The count of this clone is one. Here the CDR3 reads CASSLVVRPRPSNGYTF. The CDR3 region has the DNA TGTGCCAGCAGCTTGGTGGTCCGGCCCCGCCCAAGCAATGGCTACACCTTC. The genes are TRBV5-8 and TRBJ1-2; D gene ambiguous. CDR3 size: 17 residues. V dropped 0 bases and J dropped 6 bases, with 21 bases sitting between them. Germline V gene lookup returns CDR1 SGHTS and CDR2 YDEGEE.